Included here is one T cell receptor (beta chain) sequence, with context. No antigen is known for it. These data are taken from a study of T cell responses to AZD1222 COVID-19 vaccine. The overall study: Second doses were pooled across both intervals (about 4 or about 12 weeks).

The repertoire was sequenced with immunoSEQ multiplex PCR; TCRdb's copy has only in-frame clones and lacks some. Seen here are a few hundred thousand clones, 90% to 95% observed once, and the top ten hold 0.55%. Germline V gene data show CDR1 as MDHEN and CDR2 as SYDVKM. The CDR3 totals 13 residues. The V gene lost 10 bases and the J gene lost 0 bases, with 10 bases spanning the gap. Study results and limitations: Sampling that yielded the repertoires occurred only after the peak T cell response. Increases in Spike-specific TCR breadth and depth were seen after two AZD1222 doses.

This sequence originates from an adult in good health. The material was peripheral blood, obtained on day 0 of AZD1222 vaccination. The chain uses TRBV28 and TRBJ1-5; possible D gene TRBD1, 6 bases. CDR3: CATRGDSNQPQHF. DNA for the CDR3: TGTGCCACGAGGGGGGATAGCAATCAGCCCCAGCATTTT. Looking up the rest from reference TRBV28 and TRBJ1-5 gives the full variable domain: DVKVTQSSRYLVKRTGEKVFLECVQDMDHENMFWYRQDPGLGLRLIYFSYDVKMKEKGDIPEGYSVSREKKERFSLILESASTNQTSMYLCATRGDSNQPQHFGDGTRLSIL.